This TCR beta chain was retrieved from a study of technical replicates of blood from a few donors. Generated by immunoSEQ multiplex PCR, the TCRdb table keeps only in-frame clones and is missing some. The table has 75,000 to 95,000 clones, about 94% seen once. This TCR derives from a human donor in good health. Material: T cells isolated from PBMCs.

The CDR3 nucleotides read TGTGCCAGCAGTGGGCTAGCGGGAGTCCGCGAGCAGTACTTC. This encodes CASSGLAGVREQYF. The rearrangement joins TRBV27 to TRBJ2-7; 10 nucleotides align to TRBD2. Losses at the gene ends were 5 bases for V and 6 bases for J; bases not matched to a gene: 7. Germline CDR1 and CDR2: MNHEY and SMNVEV (reference sequence). This CDR3 region has 14 residues.